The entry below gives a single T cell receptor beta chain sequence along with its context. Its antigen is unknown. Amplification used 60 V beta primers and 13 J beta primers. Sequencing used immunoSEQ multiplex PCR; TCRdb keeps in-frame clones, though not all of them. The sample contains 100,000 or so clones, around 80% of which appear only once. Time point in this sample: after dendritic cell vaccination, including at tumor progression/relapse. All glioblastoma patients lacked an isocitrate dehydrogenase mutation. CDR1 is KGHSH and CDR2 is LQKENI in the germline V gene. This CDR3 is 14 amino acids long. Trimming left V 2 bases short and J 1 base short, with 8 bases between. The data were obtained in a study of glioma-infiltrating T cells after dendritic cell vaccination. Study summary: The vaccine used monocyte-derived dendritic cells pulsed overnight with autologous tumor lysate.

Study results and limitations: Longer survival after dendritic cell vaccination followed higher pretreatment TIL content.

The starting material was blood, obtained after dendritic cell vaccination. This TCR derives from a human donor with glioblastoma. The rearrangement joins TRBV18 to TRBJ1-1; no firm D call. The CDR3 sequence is CASSPFSGNTEAFF. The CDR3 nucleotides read TGTGCCAGCTCACCATTTTCAGGGAACACTGAAGCTTTCTTT.